This T cell receptor beta chain came from a study of cytomegalovirus exposure and HLA in healthy donors (dated by TCRdb to the late 2010s). With regard to the full study: In an earlier analysis of around 540 of the donors, roughly 300 Gb of sequence data and 117 million unique TCR beta sequences from roughly 190 million T cells were reported. About 320 gigabases of sequencing data and 70 million to 100 million unique TCR sequences were included in an early release covering several hundred HLA-typed donors. Of the roughly 400 genotyped donors, approximately 83% fell in the genetic ancestry cluster associated with self-reported Caucasian donors. The study aimed to test whether signatures of past pathogen exposure could be identified by cataloging public T cell receptors. The study profiled the T cell repertoires of under 700 subjects by immunosequencing and related them to cytomegalovirus serostatus. Along with the roughly 670-subject first cohort, a separate validation cohort of around 120 different subjects was used. To predict cytomegalovirus infection status, the study brought together high-throughput TCR immunosequencing, statistical association of individual TCRs with disease status, and machine learning. A later analysis re-analyzed previously published TCR beta repertoires from several hundred donors and added high-resolution HLA genotyping to study TCR occurrence patterns. In the later analysis, no new phenotypic data were used to find candidate immune exposures; instead, reliance was placed on TCR beta sequences and their occurrence across donors. An earlier analysis of 500 to 750 of the donors applied high-throughput TCR beta sequencing to assess whether each TCR beta V gene segment acted as functional or pseudogenic. Donor age, sex, ethnicity and CMV serostatus were compiled together with the repertoire data. A later genetic analysis took genome-wide SNP genotypes for about 60% of the roughly 670 donors and used that subset as a discovery cohort. Every repertoire in the discovery cohort had been generated on one and the same sequencing platform. HLA typing covered class I and class II loci at four-digit resolution. The number of typed donors differed by locus: 629-630 for A, B, C, DRB1 and DQB1; about 520 for DQA1; over 600 for DPA1; and about 470 for DPB1. About 5 DR-DQ haplotypes were handled as single units for association and clustering, since linkage in the cohort was strong. Among approximately 370 genotyped donors of the cohort, an average of roughly 230,000 unique TCR beta nucleotide sequences was sequenced per donor, of which about 19% were non-productive. What the study reported, not specific to this receptor: Assigning TCR associations to individual alleles was difficult when HLA alleles, especially DR and DQ, strongly co-occurred. Linkage disequilibrium might explain the correlated functional status among segregating V segments, but an unknown experimental factor could not be ruled out. A further reported finding was that TCR beta sequences accurately predicted the HLA-A and HLA-B alleles for most subjects in the first cohort. In a later analysis, HLA-associated TCR beta chains were found to be more clonally expanded and to have lower generation probabilities than equally common non-associated chains. The study listed 150 to 200 TCR beta chains as associated with cytomegalovirus. Because some donors lacked HLA typing at each locus, the association tests relied only on the typed subset. Roughly uniform sequencing depth across donors was assumed in presence/absence analyses, although this assumption may not hold. Specific HLA alleles were associated with about 17,000 TCR beta sequences at a false discovery rate of 0.05 in a later analysis. According to a later analysis, parvovirus B19, influenza, CMV and Epstein-Barr virus appeared linked to several top co-occurrence clusters. A group of highly shared sequence variants was considered likely to be a technical artifact of the sequencing pipeline. Because counts were too low, roughly 18 rarely observed V segments, including chromosome 9 orphons, were left out of the earlier analysis of 500 to 750 of the donors. An earlier analysis of approximately 570 of the donors showed that most TCR beta V segments appeared in productive rearrangements either about 87% or about 30% of the time, which broadly matched IMGT annotations. The only immune exposure information available for the cohort was CMV serostatus. A later genetic analysis associated a missense DCLRE1C variant with V-gene and J-gene trimming of TCR beta chains, and an independent cohort replicated the association. The authors suggested that the approach could potentially be generalized to other disease states and immunological phenotypes. Three of the identified cytomegalovirus-associated TCR beta chains were confirmed in vitro to be specific for cytomegalovirus antigens. According to a later genetic analysis, donors in an Asian-associated ancestry cluster had fewer N-insertions in productive TCRs than the approximately 630-donor mean. In a later analysis, the rate of TCR association differed among HLA loci, with DRB1 alleles having the most associated TCRs and HLA-C alleles having the fewest. The classifier was reported to diagnose cytomegalovirus status with high specificity and sensitivity in both the original cohort and the validation cohort. Only TCR beta chains were sequenced in this cohort, and the absence of alpha or paired-chain data limited detectable features. Most TCR sequences were seen in very few donors, while some public TCRs were found in many individuals. In a later analysis, most CMV-associated TCR beta chains were found to appear HLA-restricted, with HLA associations seemingly driven largely by CMV exposure.

As to this clone: Its antigen is not yet known. Per-base quality was not reported, and no clone a single base away is much larger than it.

Library prep was done by the immunoSEQ multiplex PCR assay. For the multiplex PCR, a mixture combining 60 forward primers for TCR Vbeta segments and 13 reverse primers for TCR Jbeta segments was used. A multiplex PCR assay on genomic DNA amplified the CDR3 region of rearranged TCR beta genes. The amplified TCR beta libraries were sequenced on the Illumina HiSeq System as 87-base-pair reads. Per the source publication's procedure: In a later analysis, roughly 80 million unique TCR beta chains were counted across the approximately 670 repertoires, and about 9.9 million of these chains were shared by at least two donors. To remove PCR and sequencing errors, raw reads were error-corrected and collapsed into unique sequences using a nearest-neighbor algorithm that merged closely related sequences. To assign V, D and J gene segments, CDR3 sequences were aligned to IMGT reference sequences. For a sequence to be retained, a match of at least six nucleotides was required to both a V gene segment and a J gene segment. Rearrangements were called productive when the CDR3 lacked stop codons and stayed in frame with V and J; all others were non-productive. Following IMGT convention, CDR3 was defined as the stretch from the second conserved V-encoded cysteine up to the conserved J-encoded phenylalanine. The earlier analysis of some 580 of the donors excluded any sequence lacking an unambiguous match to a single V gene segment. An earlier analysis of 500 to 700 of the donors classified V segments as functional when productive rearrangements were above 56.7% and as segregating when the standard deviation between donors was above 5%. A statistical classification framework was developed to diagnose cytomegalovirus status using the catalog of TCR beta chain sequences. In a later analysis, V and J genes were assigned by comparing TCR nucleotide sequences against IMGT/GENE-DB human TR gene sequences. Using the TCRdist pipeline, a later analysis assigned CDR3 sequences along with most-parsimonious VDJ recombination scenarios. A later analysis defined each TCR beta chain by its CDR3 amino acid sequence plus V-gene family, and excluded reads lacking a unique V-gene family. To address suspected cross-contamination and a sequencing artifact, a later analysis removed 592 highly shared, low-generation-probability nucleotide sequences. A later analysis calculated a clonal expansion index for each public chain from normalized within-repertoire ranks of inferred template counts. Generation probabilities in a later analysis came from a VDJ recombination model fitted to out-of-frame rearrangements, and those results were checked against IGoR. A later analysis scored TCR-TCR, TCR-HLA and TCR-CMV co-occurrence with hypergeometric tests, applying a repertoire-size bias correction to TCR pairs. A later analysis estimated false discovery rates by permuting HLA or CMV assignments 20 times. A later analysis grouped co-occurring TCRs with DBSCAN, adding TCRdist sequence similarity when clustering within HLA-allele-positive subsets. Repertoires with fewer than 30,000 or more than 120,000 public chains, plus five repertoires with anomalous nucleotide sharing, were excluded from co-occurrence clustering. TCRdb stores this immuneACCESS table with in-frame sequences only. Part of the clones is absent; in the studies checked, under half of the shortfall reflects unresolved V genes, and no reason is known for the rest. The DNA was the basis for D and trimming; V, J and clone size are from that table. Across this sample there are about 200,000 clones, with around four fifths seen only once. The ten top clones hold 1.5% to 2% of the sample.

The cohort comprised 550 to 700 healthy bone marrow donors. At the time of sampling, all cohort members were nominally healthy, though unrecorded immune exposures were likely present. The donor tested CMV seropositive and was one of the 289 seropositive cohort members. A peripheral blood sample was collected from each donor, and TCR beta sequencing was performed on peripheral blood mononuclear cells. Genomic DNA extraction from the blood cell samples was performed with the Qiagen DNeasy Blood Extraction Kit. What was sequenced was PBMCs. This TCR was recovered from a man in his forties or fifties in good health and CMV-seropositive.

The sequence in DNA is TGTGCCAGCAGGACAGGGGTGGGTAACACTGAAGCTTTCTTT. Its protein is CASRTGVGNTEAFF. The chain employs TRBV27 and TRBJ1-1; 8 central nucleotides agree with TRBD1. For this chain, trimming is 6 bases at the V end and 2 bases at the J end, and the number of junction bases without a gene match is 5. The CDR3 numbers 14 residues from cysteine through phenylalanine. Only the CDR3 DNA is retained, 42 bases long and in frame from the first base. CDR1 and CDR2 (MNHEY, SMNVEV) derive from the germline V gene (reference sequence).